These T cell receptor beta chains were read from a single sample in a study of CD4 T cells in relation to SARS-CoV-2 and coronaviruses. Profiling relied on immunoSEQ multiplex PCR, and the TCRdb table lists in-frame clones only, not all of them. This sample yields tens of thousands of clones, of which roughly 88% are seen a single time; less than 4% belongs to the top ten. Sequencing input: memory CD4+ T cells from PBMCs. The receptor set was obtained from an adult with COVID-19. Each CDR3 is given without its conserved first and last residue. The order of the fields is V gene, CDR3 protein.

V gene: TRBV12-3/TRBV12-4
CDR3 protein: ASELAGTYEQY

V gene: TRBV30
CDR3 protein: AWSVGDSQY

V gene: TRBV4-3
CDR3 protein: ASSPTGGHGYT

V gene: TRBV2
CDR3 protein: ASSEGVGRSGSDTQY

V gene: TRBV5-1
CDR3 protein: ASSLATSGSTETQY

V gene: TRBV6-2/TRBV6-3
CDR3 protein: ASSRGGLLVGYT

V gene: TRBV2
CDR3 protein: ASSQQAALH

V gene: TRBV5-1
CDR3 protein: ASTMTGLGLAGSYEQY

V gene: TRBV11-2
CDR3 protein: ASSLATGVTYNEQF

V gene: TRBV6-2/TRBV6-3
CDR3 protein: ASRYTGGQSQY

V gene: TRBV3-1/TRBV3-2
CDR3 protein: ASSQAGRSSYNEQF

V gene: TRBV7-9
CDR3 protein: ASSLVSNTGELF

V gene: TRBV11-2
CDR3 protein: ASSQGQGRREPYNEQF

V gene: TRBV2
CDR3 protein: ASMEGLNNQPQH

V gene: TRBV30
CDR3 protein: AWIRDRGYEQY

V gene: TRBV10-3
CDR3 protein: AISGAGNDKNIQY

V gene: TRBV7-2
CDR3 protein: ASSLQAGGLHTQY

V gene: TRBV2
CDR3 protein: ASSVRGRQPQH

V gene: TRBV28
CDR3 protein: ASTLGDIGYT

V gene: TRBV6-5
CDR3 protein: ASERGTDTQY

V gene: TRBV9
CDR3 protein: ASSVVDGEKLF

V gene: TRBV7-9
CDR3 protein: ASRTAGNEKLF

V gene: TRBV18
CDR3 protein: ASSPAGTGLDEKLF

V gene: TRBV6-4
CDR3 protein: ASSQHSSGGYEQY

V gene: TRBV11-2
CDR3 protein: ASGNIAGEVTDTQY

V gene: TRBV4-1
CDR3 protein: ASSQARTGGNTEAF

V gene: TRBV4-1
CDR3 protein: ASSSRDSTREQY

V gene: TRBV7-9
CDR3 protein: ASSLGQGLGGRINEQF

V gene: TRBV5-1
CDR3 protein: ASSFHRDTDTQY

V gene: TRBV5-6
CDR3 protein: ASSFRTGGPSGNTIY

V gene: TRBV3-1/TRBV3-2
CDR3 protein: ASSHWGLAGGSSYNEQF

V gene: TRBV18
CDR3 protein: ASSQSSGNTIY

V gene: TRBV6-5
CDR3 protein: ASQADSSPLH

V gene: TRBV3-1/TRBV3-2
CDR3 protein: ASSPIGASESDNEQF

V gene: TRBV19
CDR3 protein: ASSIGGQFSNQPQH

V gene: TRBV6-6
CDR3 protein: AGRQYSNQPQH

V gene: TRBV7-3
CDR3 protein: ASSLQWDHGQTQY

V gene: TRBV3-1/TRBV3-2
CDR3 protein: ASSRKGASSGRLADTQY

V gene: TRBV6-4
CDR3 protein: ASSGVAGGTDTQY

V gene: TRBV7-6
CDR3 protein: ASSLGRLAGNTGELF

V gene: TRBV6-5
CDR3 protein: ASSSRGETQY

V gene: TRBV19
CDR3 protein: ASSPDRRPNTYEQY

V gene: TRBV7-9
CDR3 protein: ASSPPTGAATGELF

V gene: TRBV7-9
CDR3 protein: ASSLVQSASNTGELF

V gene: TRBV7-3
CDR3 protein: ASSKRRLGEWGSDTQY

V gene: TRBV10-3
CDR3 protein: AISGTSGKSGTDTQY

V gene: TRBV27
CDR3 protein: ASRIPGAGYEQF

V gene: TRBV2
CDR3 protein: ASSMRQSLAGANVLT

V gene: TRBV18
CDR3 protein: ASSPPFGTVNEQF

V gene: TRBV5-6
CDR3 protein: ASSPIRENGYT

V gene: TRBV6-2/TRBV6-3
CDR3 protein: ASSYPLGSITGELF

V gene: TRBV18
CDR3 protein: ASSLDRSEEQY

V gene: TRBV15
CDR3 protein: ATSYRTNTGELF

V gene: TRBV19
CDR3 protein: ASSNTGVDGYT

V gene: TRBV10-3
CDR3 protein: AISAGTSGDQNTGELF

V gene: TRBV25-1
CDR3 protein: ASSETGIEGNEQF